The clone carrying this T cell receptor beta chain was observed at least ten times. The antigen remains unidentified. This sample stems from a study of identical twins. cDNA molecules carried unique molecular identifiers, and template switching added a universal primer site. TCRdb re-called the 5' RACE reads with MiXCR, one entry per CDR3 protein. The sample holds approximately 630,000 distinct CDR3 sequences; under 8.5% are singletons and the top ten take 1.5% to 2%. Whole-study results and caveats: Insertions were reduced in abundant cord blood beta clonotypes but not in memory repertoires. Twins shared out-of-frame alpha sequences with excess low generation probability.

This CDR3 is 13 amino acids long. Germline V gene lookup returns CDR1 SGHRS and CDR2 YFSETQ. The V end lost 5 bases, the J end lost 1 base, and 9 bases lay between the germline ends. These data are also associated with another study on yellow fever vaccine responses in identical twins. According to that study: Twins reportedly mounted vaccine T cell responses that seemed partly convergent, partly personalized.

This rearrangement joins TRBV5-1 to TRBJ1-1; unclear D gene. Sequencing was carried out using PBMCs. The receptor was derived from a woman under 30 in good health. The CDR3 spells CASRYLENTEAFF. The CDR3 coding sequence is TGCGCCAGCAGGTACTTAGAGAACACTGAAGCTTTCTTT.